The rows below give T cell receptor beta chains drawn from one sample of a study of cytomegalovirus exposure and HLA in healthy donors. Data came from immunoSEQ multiplex PCR; TCRdb stores just in-frame clones and leaves some out. The table lists approximately 27,000 clones, about 64% of them singletons, with 35% to 50% in the top ten. Sequencing was performed on PBMCs. Every receptor here comes from a male donor in good health and CMV-seropositive. The CDR3 runs from the conserved cysteine through the conserved F or W. A D gene is named only where the DNA matches it firmly. A clone size is listed for some rows: how often the clone was seen (once, few, many), or a class if it is expanded.

.	TRBV9	TRBD2	TRBJ2-5	TGTGCCAGCAGCGTGGGGACTAGCGGGCGCCAAGAGACCCAGTACTTC	CASSVGTSGRQETQYF
many	TRBV5-1	TRBD2	TRBJ2-6	TGCGCCAGCAGCGGGCTAGCGGGTGGTGGGGCCAACGTCCTGACTTTC	CASSGLAGGGANVLTF
.	TRBV15	.	TRBJ1-5	TGTGCCACCAGCAGAGAAGTAAGCAACTTTAAACCCCAGCATTTT	CATSREVSNFKPQHF
.	TRBV6-5	TRBD1	TRBJ1-5	TGTGCCAGCAGAAAACAGGGGGCAGAGCAGCCCCAGCATTTT	CASRKQGAEQPQHF
.	TRBV18	.	TRBJ1-3	TGTGCCAGCTCACCTGCGGGAAACACCATATATTTT	CASSPAGNTIYF
.	TRBV27	TRBD2	TRBJ2-2	TGTGCCAGCAGTTTTGCGGGAGGGGACCCCGGGGAGCTGTTTTTT	CASSFAGGDPGELFF
.	TRBV29-1	.	TRBJ1-2	TGCAGCTTCTCCTACCCCCCGGGAGACAACTATGGCTACACCTTC	CSFSYPPGDNYGYTF
.	TRBV7-2	.	TRBJ1-1	TGTGCCAGCAGCTTCTCAGGGAACACTGAAGCTTTCTTT	CASSFSGNTEAFF
.	TRBV7-2	.	TRBJ1-2	TGTGCCAGCAGCGACCAGAGCACTACTAACTATGGCTACACCTTC	CASSDQSTTNYGYTF
.	TRBV29-1	.	TRBJ1-2	TGCAGCGTTGAGGAAGGGAGGGGCTACACCTTC	CSVEEGRGYTF
.	TRBV7-8	.	TRBJ2-7	TGTGCCAGCAGCTTAGCGCCCGGGGGGCCTTCCTACGAGCAGTACTTC	CASSLAPGGPSYEQYF
.	TRBV6-4	TRBD2	TRBJ2-3	TGTGTCAGCAGTGACTCCCCGGGACTAGCGGGCTCAGATACGCAGTATTTT	CVSSDSPGLAGSDTQYF
.	TRBV6-5	.	TRBJ2-6	TGTGCCAGCAGTTACGTGGGGGGAACTGGGGCCAACGTCCTGACTTTC	CASSYVGGTGANVLTF
.	TRBV10-2	TRBD2	TRBJ2-5	TGCGCCAGCAGTGAAGAGACTAGCGGTTGGGAGACCCAGTACTTC	CASSEETSGWETQYF
.	TRBV5-8	TRBD1	TRBJ1-4	TGTGCCAGCAGCTTGGGACAGGGCATCCCTAATGAAAAACTGTTTTTT	CASSLGQGIPNEKLFF
.	TRBV27	TRBD1	TRBJ1-2	TGTGCCAGCGGACAGGGGGGTAACCTAGGCTACACCTTC	CASGQGGNLGYTF
few	TRBV6-5	.	TRBJ1-5	TGTGCCAGCAGTGAACCAGAGGTTCAGCCCCAGCATTTT	CASSEPEVQPQHF
.	TRBV27	.	TRBJ2-3	TGTGCCAGCAGTTCGTTCTACGGTAGTTCCACAGATACGCAGTATTTT	CASSSFYGSSTDTQYF
.	TRBV9	.	TRBJ1-1	TGTGCCAGCAGCGTGGGGCCTATGAACACTGAAGCTTTCTTT	CASSVGPMNTEAFF
.	TRBV28	TRBD1	TRBJ1-2	TGTGCCAGCAGTTTAGACAGGGTAGTCTATGGCTACACCTTC	CASSLDRVVYGYTF
once	TRBV6-5	TRBD2	TRBJ2-7	TGTGCCAGCAGTCCCCAGACTAGCGGCGAGCAGTACTTC	CASSPQTSGEQYF
.	TRBV5-4	.	TRBJ2-1	TGTGCCAGCAGCCCGGGGGGCGGGGTAACCTACAATGAGCAGTTCTTC	CASSPGGGVTYNEQFF
.	TRBV5-1	TRBD1	TRBJ1-1	TGCGCCAGCAGCGCCAGACAGGGAGCGGCTGAAGCTTTCTTT	CASSARQGAAEAFF
.	TRBV19	TRBD1	TRBJ1-1	TGTGCCAGTAAGGGACAGATGAACACTGAAGCTTTCTTT	CASKGQMNTEAFF
.	TRBV29-1	.	TRBJ1-5	TGCAGCGTTGAAGGGCTCACGAGGCAGCCCCAGCATTTT	CSVEGLTRQPQHF
.	TRBV2	.	TRBJ2-7	TGTGCCAGGAAGGGACTCCTAGTCGAGCAGTACTTC	CARKGLLVEQYF
few	TRBV28	TRBD2	TRBJ2-3	TGTGCCAGCAGAGATTACAGGGCGTACGGGACTAGCGGGAGTAGTACAGATACGCAGTATTTT	CASRDYRAYGTSGSSTDTQYF
.	TRBV30	TRBD2	TRBJ2-7	TGTGCCTGGAGTGTATCGAGCGGGAGTTACGAGCAGTACTTC	CAWSVSSGSYEQYF
.	TRBV19	.	TRBJ2-5	TGTGCCACCAAGGAGGGCCTGAACGAGACCCAGTACTTC	CATKEGLNETQYF
.	TRBV12-5	.	TRBJ2-2	TGTGCTAGTGGTTTGGTACGAGGAGGGGGCGAGATCGGGGAGCTGTTTTTT	CASGLVRGGGEIGELFF
.	TRBV5-4	TRBD1	TRBJ1-3	TGTGCCAGCAGCACAGGGGAGGCCTTTGGAAACACCATATATTTT	CASSTGEAFGNTIYF